Shown below are 9 T cell receptor beta chains from a single sample sequenced in a study of T cell responses to AZD1222 COVID-19 vaccine. Profiled with immunoSEQ multiplex PCR; TCRdb holds only in-frame clones, not every one. The table has 150,000 to 200,000 clones, roughly 92% seen once. The sample consisted of peripheral blood, taken on day 0 of AZD1222 vaccination. The receptor set was obtained from an adult in good health.

This rearrangement joins TRBV2 to TRBJ1-6, with 7 positions matching TRBD1. This CDR3 region has 15 residues. The V and J ends lost 6 bases and 7 bases, in that order; junction bases with no gene match: 9. CDR1 and CDR2 from the germline V gene are SNHLY and FYNNEI. This CDR3 is CASRDTGVNNSPLHF. The DNA for the CDR3 is TGTGCCAGCAGGGACACAGGGGTTAACAATTCACCCCTCCACTTT.

The chain is built from TRBV23-1 and TRBJ2-7; 10 nucleotides align to TRBD1. TRBV23-1 is an ORF; its function is uncertain. CDR3 length equals 14 residues. Losses at the gene ends were 11 bases for V and 6 bases for J; bases not matched to a gene: 13. DNA for the CDR3: TGCGCCCCCGGGACAGGGGCCACTTGGGGCGAGCAGTACTTC. Translating gives CAPGTGATWGEQYF.

The chain combines TRBV27 with TRBJ1-2; a possible D gene is TRBD1 (5 bases). V was trimmed by 2 bases and J by 9 bases, leaving 13 bases between them. The V gene's germline CDR1 is MNHEY and CDR2 SMNVEV (reference sequence). The CDR3 extends over 13 amino acids. The CDR3 loop reads CASSLASRASYTF. In nucleotides, the CDR3 is TGTGCCAGCAGTTTAGCCTCCAGGGCCAGCTACACCTTC.

The chain joins TRBV23-1 to TRBJ2-5, with a tentative D call TRBD2 (6 bases). TRBV23-1 is an open reading frame, and its role is uncertain. The CDR3 is 13 residues long. V was cut by 3 bases and J by 2 bases, with 7 bases left in between. The CDR3 protein is CASSHGRQETQYF. DNA for the CDR3: TGCGCCAGCAGTCATGGGAGGCAAGAGACCCAGTACTTC.

This rearrangement joins TRBV28 to TRBJ1-4, with a weak D call TRBD1 (5 bases). The CDR3 loop spans 15 amino acids. Germline V gene lookup returns CDR1 MDHEN and CDR2 SYDVKM. Deletions cut 5 bases from V and 3 bases from J, with 13 bases between. The CDR3 region is CASSLVGGANEKLFF. CDR3 bases: TGTGCCAGCAGTCTGGTGGGAGGGGCTAATGAAAAACTGTTTTTT.

The chain recombines TRBV5-4 with TRBJ1-2; no clear D. Germline assignment: CDR1 SGHNT and CDR2 YYREEE (reference sequence). Between the trimmed V and J ends, which lost 0 bases and 2 bases, there was a span of 17 bases. The CDR3 consists of 17 residues. The CDR3 DNA sequence: TGTGCCAGCAGCTTGGCCTGGAGTCGATGGTTCAACTATGGCTACACCTTC. Translating gives CASSLAWSRWFNYGYTF.

This chain uses TRBV28 with TRBJ1-2, with D tentatively TRBD1 (5 bases). Trimming left V 7 bases short and J 8 bases short, with 17 bases between. Germline CDR1 reads MDHEN; CDR2 reads SYDVKM. The length of the CDR3 is 13 residues. The CDR3 is CASISRGGDGYTF. Written as DNA, the CDR3 is TGTGCCAGCATTTCGAGGGGCGGAGACGGCTACACCTTC.

The chain recombines TRBV7-9 with TRBJ2-1; TRBD2 matches at 8 bases. The V gene's germline CDR1 is SEHNR and CDR2 FQNEAQ (reference sequence). This CDR3 comprises 15 residues. J lost 9 bases, V lost 6 bases, and 13 bases had no gene match. The CDR3 sequence: CASSLAGGKTVEQFF. The CDR3 nucleotides are TGTGCCAGCAGTCTTGCGGGAGGTAAGACGGTTGAGCAGTTCTTC. The full variable domain, rest sourced from reference TRBV7-9 and TRBJ2-1, is DTGVSQNPRHKITKRGQNVTFRCDPISEHNRLYWYRQTLGQGPEFLTYFQNEAQLEKSRLLSDRFSAERPKGSFSTLEIQRTEQGDSAMYLCASSLAGGKTVEQFFGPGTRLTVL.

The J gene is TRBJ1-2, the V gene TRBV10-3; D is unclear. Germline V gives CDR1 ENHRY, CDR2 SYGVKD. The CDR3 covers 12 residues. Trimming shortened V by 4 bases and J by 8 bases, and 11 bases separated the two germline ends. In DNA, the CDR3 is TGTGCCATCAGTGGAGTGGATAGCGGCTACACCTTC. Residues: CAISGVDSGYTF.